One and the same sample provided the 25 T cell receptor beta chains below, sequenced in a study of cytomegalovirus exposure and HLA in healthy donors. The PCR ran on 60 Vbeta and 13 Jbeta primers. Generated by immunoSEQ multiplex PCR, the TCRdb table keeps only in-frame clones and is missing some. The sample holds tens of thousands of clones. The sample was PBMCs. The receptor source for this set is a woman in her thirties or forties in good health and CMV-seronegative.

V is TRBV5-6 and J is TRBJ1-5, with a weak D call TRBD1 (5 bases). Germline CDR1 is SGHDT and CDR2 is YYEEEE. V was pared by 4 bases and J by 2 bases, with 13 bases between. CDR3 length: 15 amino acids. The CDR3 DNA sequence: TGTGCCAGCAGCCGAGGGGACTGGGGCAATCAGCCCCAGCATTTT. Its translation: CASSRGDWGNQPQHF. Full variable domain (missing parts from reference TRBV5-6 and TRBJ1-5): DAGVTQSPTHLIKTRGQQVTLRCSPKSGHDTVSWYQQALGQGPQFIFQYYEEEERQRGNFPDRFSGHQFPNYSSELNVNALLLGDSALYLCASSRGDWGNQPQHFGDGTRLSIL.

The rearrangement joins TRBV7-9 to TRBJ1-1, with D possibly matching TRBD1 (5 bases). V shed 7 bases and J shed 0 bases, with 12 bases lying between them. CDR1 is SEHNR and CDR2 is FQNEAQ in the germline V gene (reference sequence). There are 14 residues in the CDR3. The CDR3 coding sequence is TGTGCCAGCACCAAACAGGCCATGAACACTGAAGCTTTCTTT. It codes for CASTKQAMNTEAFF.

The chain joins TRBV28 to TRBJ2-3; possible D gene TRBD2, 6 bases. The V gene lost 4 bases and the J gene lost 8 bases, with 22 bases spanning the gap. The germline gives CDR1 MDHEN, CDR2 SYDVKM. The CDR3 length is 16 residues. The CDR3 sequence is CASSSIGSQEGGTQYF. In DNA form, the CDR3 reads TGTGCCAGCAGTTCCATCGGTTCACAGGAGGGAGGTACGCAGTATTTT.

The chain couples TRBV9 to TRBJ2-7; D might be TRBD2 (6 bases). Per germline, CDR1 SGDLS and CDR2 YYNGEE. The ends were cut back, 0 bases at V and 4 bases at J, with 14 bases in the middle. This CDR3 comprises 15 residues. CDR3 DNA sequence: TGTGCCAGCAGCGTAGGCAATAGCGGAGCATACGAGCAGTACTTC. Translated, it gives CASSVGNSGAYEQYF.

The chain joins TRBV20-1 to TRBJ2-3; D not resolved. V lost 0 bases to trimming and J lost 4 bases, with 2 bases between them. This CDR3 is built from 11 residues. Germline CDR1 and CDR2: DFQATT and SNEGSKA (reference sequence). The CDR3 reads CSARDSDTQYF. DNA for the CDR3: TGCAGTGCTAGAGACTCAGATACGCAGTATTTT.

The CDR3 nucleotides read TGTGCCAGCAGTGCCGGGGTTAGCGGGAGAGGGACCTACGAGCAGTACTTC. Its protein product is CASSAGVSGRGTYEQYF. J is TRBJ2-7 and V is TRBV28; TRBD2 agrees at 9 bases. V lost 5 bases, J lost 2 bases, and 13 bases stayed unmatched. This CDR3 has 17 residues. Germline V gene data show CDR1 as MDHEN and CDR2 as SYDVKM.

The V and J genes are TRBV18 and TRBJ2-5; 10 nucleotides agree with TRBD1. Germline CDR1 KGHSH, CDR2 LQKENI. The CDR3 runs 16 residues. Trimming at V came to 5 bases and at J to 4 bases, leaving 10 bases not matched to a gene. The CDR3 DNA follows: TGTGCCAGCTCATCCCGGGACAGGGGTTCGGTAGAGACCCAGTACTTC. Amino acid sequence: CASSSRDRGSVETQYF.

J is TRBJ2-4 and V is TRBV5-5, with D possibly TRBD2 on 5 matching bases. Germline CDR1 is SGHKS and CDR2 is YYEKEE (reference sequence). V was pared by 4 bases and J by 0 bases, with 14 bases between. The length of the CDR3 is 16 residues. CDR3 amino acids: CASSPRADLAKNIQYF. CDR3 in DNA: TGTGCCAGCAGCCCCCGAGCGGATCTAGCCAAAAACATTCAGTACTTC.

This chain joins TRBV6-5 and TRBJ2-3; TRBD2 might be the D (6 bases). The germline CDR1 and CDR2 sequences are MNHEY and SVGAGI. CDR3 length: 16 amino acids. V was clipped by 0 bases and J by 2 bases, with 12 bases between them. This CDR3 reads CASSYSRTISTDTQYF. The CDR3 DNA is TGTGCCAGCAGTTACTCCAGGACTATCTCCACAGATACGCAGTATTTT.

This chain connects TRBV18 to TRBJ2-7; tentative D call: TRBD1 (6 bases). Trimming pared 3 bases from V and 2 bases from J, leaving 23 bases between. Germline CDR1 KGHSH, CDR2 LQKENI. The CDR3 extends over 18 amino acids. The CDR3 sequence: CASSPLMPGGHEAYEQYF. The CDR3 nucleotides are TGTGCCAGCTCACCCCTAATGCCTGGGGGACACGAGGCCTACGAGCAGTACTTC.

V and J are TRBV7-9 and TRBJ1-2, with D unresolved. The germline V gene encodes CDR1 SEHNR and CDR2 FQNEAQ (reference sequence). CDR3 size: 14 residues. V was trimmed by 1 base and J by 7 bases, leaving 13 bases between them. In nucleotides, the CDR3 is TGTGCCAGCAGCTTAGTCGACACCTCCAGTGGCTACACCTTC. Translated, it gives CASSLVDTSSGYTF.

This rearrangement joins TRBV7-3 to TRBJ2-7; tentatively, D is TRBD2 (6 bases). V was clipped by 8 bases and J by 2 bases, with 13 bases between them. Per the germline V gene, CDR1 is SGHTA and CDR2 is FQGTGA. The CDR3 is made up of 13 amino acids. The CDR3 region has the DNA TGTGCCAGCGGGGAGGCGATGACCTACGAGCAGTACTTC. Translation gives CASGEAMTYEQYF.

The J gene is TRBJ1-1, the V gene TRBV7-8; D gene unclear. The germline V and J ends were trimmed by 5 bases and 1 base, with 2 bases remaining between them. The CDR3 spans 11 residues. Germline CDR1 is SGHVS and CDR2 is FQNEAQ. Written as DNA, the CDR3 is TGTGCCAGCAGCCGGAACACTGAAGCTTTCTTT. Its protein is CASSRNTEAFF.

The CDR3 DNA is TGTGCCAGCCAGGGACTAGCGGGGGGGAAGTCCTACAATGAGCAGTTCTTC. Its protein product is CASQGLAGGKSYNEQFF. The V gene is TRBV2, the J gene TRBJ2-1; TRBD2 matches at 16 bases. V dropped 8 bases and J dropped 1; count of bases not matched to a gene: 5. This CDR3 has 17 amino acids. The germline CDR1 and CDR2 sequences are SNHLY and FYNNEI.

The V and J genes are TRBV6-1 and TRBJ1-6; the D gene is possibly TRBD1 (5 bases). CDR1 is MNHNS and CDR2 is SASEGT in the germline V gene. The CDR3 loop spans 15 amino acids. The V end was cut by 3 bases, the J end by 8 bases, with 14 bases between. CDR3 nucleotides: TGTGCCAGCAGTGAGGCGGGGCTGGAGGATTCACCCCTCCACTTT. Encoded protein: CASSEAGLEDSPLHF.

The CDR3 sequence: CASSPDRLGTGTDTQYF. DNA of the CDR3: TGTGCCAGCTCCCCAGATAGACTCGGAACCGGGACAGATACGCAGTATTTT. V is TRBV18 and J is TRBJ2-3, with D unresolved. V was clipped by 6 bases and J by 3 bases, with 22 bases between them. Germline lookup yields CDR1 KGHSH and CDR2 LQKENI. The CDR3 runs 17 residues.

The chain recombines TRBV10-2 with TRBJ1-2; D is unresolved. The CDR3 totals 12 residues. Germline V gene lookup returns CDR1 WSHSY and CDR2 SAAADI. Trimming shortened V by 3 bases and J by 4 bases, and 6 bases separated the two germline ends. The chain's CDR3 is CASSDYSYGYTF. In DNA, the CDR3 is TGCGCCAGCAGTGATTACAGCTATGGCTACACCTTC.

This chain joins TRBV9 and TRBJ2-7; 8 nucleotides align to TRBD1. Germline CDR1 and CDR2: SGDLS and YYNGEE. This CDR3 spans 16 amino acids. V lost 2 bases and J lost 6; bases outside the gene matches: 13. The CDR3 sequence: CASSVSGGAGVGEQYF. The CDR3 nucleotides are TGTGCCAGCAGCGTTTCAGGGGGCGCCGGTGTGGGCGAGCAGTACTTC.

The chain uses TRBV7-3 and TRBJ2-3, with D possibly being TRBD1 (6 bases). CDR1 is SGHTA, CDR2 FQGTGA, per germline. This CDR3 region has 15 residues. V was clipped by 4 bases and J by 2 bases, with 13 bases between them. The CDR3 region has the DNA TGTGCCAGCAGCTCGACAGGATTGCACACAGATACGCAGTATTTT. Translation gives CASSSTGLHTDTQYF. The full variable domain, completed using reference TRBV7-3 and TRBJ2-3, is GAGVSQTPSNKVTEKGKYVELRCDPISGHTALYWYRQSLGQGPEFLIYFQGTGAADDSGLPNDRFFAVRPEGSVSTLKIQRTERGDSAVYLCASSSTGLHTDTQYFGPGTRLTVL.

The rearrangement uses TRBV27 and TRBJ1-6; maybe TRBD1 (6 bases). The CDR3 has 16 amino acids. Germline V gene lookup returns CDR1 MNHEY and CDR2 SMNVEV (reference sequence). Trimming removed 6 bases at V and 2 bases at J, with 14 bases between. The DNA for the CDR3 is TGTGCCAGCAGGGCAGGGAGGGGGACCTATAATTCACCCCTCCACTTT. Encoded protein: CASRAGRGTYNSPLHF.

For the CDR3, the DNA is TGTGCCAGCTCACCCGTGTTTACAGGGGCGAGTCAGCCCCAGCATTTT. It specifies CASSPVFTGASQPQHF. The J gene is TRBJ1-5, the V gene TRBV18, with 7 bases fitting TRBD1. Germline V gives CDR1 KGHSH, CDR2 LQKENI. V lost 3 bases to trimming and J lost 6 bases; unmatched junction nucleotides: 11. CDR3 size: 16 residues.

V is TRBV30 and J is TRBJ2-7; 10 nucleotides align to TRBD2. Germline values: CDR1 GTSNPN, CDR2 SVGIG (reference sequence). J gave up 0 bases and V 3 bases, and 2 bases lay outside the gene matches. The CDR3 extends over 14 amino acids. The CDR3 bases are TGTGCCTGGAGCCGACTAGCGGGCTCCTACGAGCAGTACTTC. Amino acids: CAWSRLAGSYEQYF.

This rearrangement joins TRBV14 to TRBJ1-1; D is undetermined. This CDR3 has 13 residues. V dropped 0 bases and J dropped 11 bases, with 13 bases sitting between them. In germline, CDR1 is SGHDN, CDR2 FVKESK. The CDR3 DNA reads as TGTGCCAGCAGCCAAGAAAGTGCTAGGAGGGCTTTCTTT. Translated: CASSQESARRAFF.

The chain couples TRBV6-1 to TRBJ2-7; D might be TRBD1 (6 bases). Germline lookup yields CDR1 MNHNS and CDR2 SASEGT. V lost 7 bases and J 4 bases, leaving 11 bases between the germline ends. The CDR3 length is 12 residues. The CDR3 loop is CASMAGVYEQYF. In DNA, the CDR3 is TGTGCCAGCATGGCAGGGGTGTACGAGCAGTACTTC.

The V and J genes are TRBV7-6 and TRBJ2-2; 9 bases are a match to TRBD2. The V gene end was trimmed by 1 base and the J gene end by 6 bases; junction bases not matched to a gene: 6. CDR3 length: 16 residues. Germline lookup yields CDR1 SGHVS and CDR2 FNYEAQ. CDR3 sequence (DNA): TGTGCCAGCAGCTTAGGAAGCGGGGGGTTCGCCGGGGAGCTGTTTTTT. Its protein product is CASSLGSGGFAGELFF.